This TCR beta chain was identified during a study of CD8 T cells in ankylosing spondylitis. Regarding the study as a whole: Both synovial fluid and blood in reactive arthritis had previously been reported to carry some motif variants. Blood of patients with ankylosing spondylitis appeared to be characterized by a TCR beta motif of eight highly homologous variants.

The table lists this clonotype with many counts. Its antigen is not known. Scientists made TCR beta libraries using quantitative 5'-RACE with molecular barcodes. TCRdb used MiXCR to reprocess the 5' RACE reads, holding one entry per CDR3 protein. The table has around 490,000 distinct CDR3 sequences, approximately 5% seen once. The TCR was taken from a male donor with ankylosing spondylitis. Sequencing used blood, either unsorted or a sorted T cell fraction (not recorded which).

The CDR3: CASSSTGKVSGELFF. CDR3 in DNA: TGTGCCAGCAGCTCAACAGGGAAGGTGTCCGGGGAGCTGTTTTTT. The chain has TRBV6-1 and TRBJ2-2; D perhaps matches TRBD1 (6 bases). Trimming left V 6 bases short and J 6 bases short, with 17 bases between. Germline loops: CDR1 MNHNS, CDR2 SASEGT. CDR3 length: 15 amino acids.